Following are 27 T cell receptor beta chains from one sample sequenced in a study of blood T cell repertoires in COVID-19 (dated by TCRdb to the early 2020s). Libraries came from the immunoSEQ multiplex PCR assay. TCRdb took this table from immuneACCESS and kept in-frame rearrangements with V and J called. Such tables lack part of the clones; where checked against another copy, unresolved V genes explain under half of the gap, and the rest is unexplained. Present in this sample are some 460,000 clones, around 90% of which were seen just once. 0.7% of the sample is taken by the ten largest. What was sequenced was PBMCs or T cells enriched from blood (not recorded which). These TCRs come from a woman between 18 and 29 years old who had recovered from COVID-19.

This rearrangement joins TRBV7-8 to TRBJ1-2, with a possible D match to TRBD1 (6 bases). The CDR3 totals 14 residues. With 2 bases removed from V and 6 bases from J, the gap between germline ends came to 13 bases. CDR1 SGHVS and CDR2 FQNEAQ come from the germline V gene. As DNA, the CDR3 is TGTGCCAGCAGCTTACACCAGGGGCGAGATGGCTACACCTTC. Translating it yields CASSLHQGRDGYTF.

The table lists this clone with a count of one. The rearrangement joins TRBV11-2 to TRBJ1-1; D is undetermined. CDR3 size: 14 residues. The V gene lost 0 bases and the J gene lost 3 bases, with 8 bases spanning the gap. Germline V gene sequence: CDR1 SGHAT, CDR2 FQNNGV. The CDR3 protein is CASSLDLGDTEAFF. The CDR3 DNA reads TGTGCCAGCAGCTTAGATTTGGGCGACACTGAAGCTTTCTTT.

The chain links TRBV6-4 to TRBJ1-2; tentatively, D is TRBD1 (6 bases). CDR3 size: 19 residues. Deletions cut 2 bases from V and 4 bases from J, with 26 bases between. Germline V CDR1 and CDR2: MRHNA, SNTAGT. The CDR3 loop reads CASSDGLRTARYRVYGYTF. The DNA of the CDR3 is TGTGCCAGCAGTGACGGGCTCCGGACAGCACGCTACCGGGTCTATGGCTACACCTTC.

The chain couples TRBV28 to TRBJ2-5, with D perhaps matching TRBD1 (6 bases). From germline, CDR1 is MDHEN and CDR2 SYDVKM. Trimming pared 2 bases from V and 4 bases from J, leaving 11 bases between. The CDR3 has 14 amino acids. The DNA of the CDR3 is TGTGCCAGCAGTTTAGAGGGGGTCCGAGAGACCCAGTACTTC. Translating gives CASSLEGVRETQYF.

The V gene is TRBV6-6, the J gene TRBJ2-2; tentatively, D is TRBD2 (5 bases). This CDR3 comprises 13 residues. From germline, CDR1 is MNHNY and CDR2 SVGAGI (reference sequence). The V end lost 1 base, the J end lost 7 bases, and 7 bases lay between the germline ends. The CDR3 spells CASSYFGVGELFF. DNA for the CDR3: TGTGCCAGCAGTTACTTCGGGGTCGGGGAGCTGTTTTTT.

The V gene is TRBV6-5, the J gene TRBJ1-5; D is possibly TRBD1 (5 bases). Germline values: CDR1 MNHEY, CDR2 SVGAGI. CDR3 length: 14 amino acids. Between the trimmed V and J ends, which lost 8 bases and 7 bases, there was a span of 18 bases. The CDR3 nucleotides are TGTGCCAGCCGCTTCGGGGGTTCCGGGCAGCCCCAGCATTTT. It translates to CASRFGGSGQPQHF.

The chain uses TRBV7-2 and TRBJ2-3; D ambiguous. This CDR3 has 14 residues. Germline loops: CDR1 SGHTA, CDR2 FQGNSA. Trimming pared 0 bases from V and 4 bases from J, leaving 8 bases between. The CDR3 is CASSLALGPDTQYF. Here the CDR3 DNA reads TGTGCCAGCAGCTTAGCGCTAGGCCCAGATACGCAGTATTTT. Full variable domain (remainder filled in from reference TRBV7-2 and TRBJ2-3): GAGVSQSPSNKVTEKGKDVELRCDPISGHTALYWYRQSLGQGLEFLIYFQGNSAPDKSGLPSDRFSAERTGGSVSTLTIQRTQQEDSAVYLCASSLALGPDTQYFGPGTRLTVL.

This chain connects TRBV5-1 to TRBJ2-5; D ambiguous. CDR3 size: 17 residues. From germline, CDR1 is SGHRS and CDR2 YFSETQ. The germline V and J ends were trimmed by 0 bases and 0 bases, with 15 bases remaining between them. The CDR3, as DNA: TGCGCCAGCAGCTTGGTATTTAGATCGGAGTACCAAGAGACCCAGTACTTC. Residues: CASSLVFRSEYQETQYF.

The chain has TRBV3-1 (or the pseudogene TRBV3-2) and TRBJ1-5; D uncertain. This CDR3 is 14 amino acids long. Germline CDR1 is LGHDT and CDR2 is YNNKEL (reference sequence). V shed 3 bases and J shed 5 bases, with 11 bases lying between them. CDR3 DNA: TGTGCCAGCAGCCAGGGCTACGACGATCAGCCCCAGCATTTT. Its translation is CASSQGYDDQPQHF.

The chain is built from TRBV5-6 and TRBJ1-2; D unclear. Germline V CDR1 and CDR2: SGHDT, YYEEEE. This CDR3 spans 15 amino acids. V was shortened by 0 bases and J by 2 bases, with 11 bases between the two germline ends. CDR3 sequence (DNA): TGTGCCAGCAGCTTGGGTAACATATTAAACTATGGCTACACCTTC. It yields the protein CASSLGNILNYGYTF.

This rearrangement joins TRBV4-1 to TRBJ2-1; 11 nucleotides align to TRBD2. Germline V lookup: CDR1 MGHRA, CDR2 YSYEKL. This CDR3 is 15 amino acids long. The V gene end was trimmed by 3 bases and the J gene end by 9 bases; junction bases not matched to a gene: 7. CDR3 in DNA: TGCGCCAGCAGCCACTTTTCTAGCGGGGGGTCTGAGCAGTTCTTC. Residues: CASSHFSSGGSEQFF.

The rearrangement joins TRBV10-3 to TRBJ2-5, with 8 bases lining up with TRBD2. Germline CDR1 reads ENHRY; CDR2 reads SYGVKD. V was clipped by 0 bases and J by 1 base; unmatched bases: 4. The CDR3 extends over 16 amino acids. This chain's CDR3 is CAISESNGGAQETQYF. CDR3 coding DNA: TGTGCCATCAGTGAGTCGAACGGGGGGGCCCAAGAGACCCAGTACTTC.

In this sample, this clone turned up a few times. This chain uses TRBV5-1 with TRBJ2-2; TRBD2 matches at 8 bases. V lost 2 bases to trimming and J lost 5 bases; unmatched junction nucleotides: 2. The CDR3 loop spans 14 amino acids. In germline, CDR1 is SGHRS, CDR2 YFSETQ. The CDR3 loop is CASSFGTRTGELFF. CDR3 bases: TGCGCCAGCAGCTTTGGGACTAGGACCGGGGAGCTGTTTTTT.

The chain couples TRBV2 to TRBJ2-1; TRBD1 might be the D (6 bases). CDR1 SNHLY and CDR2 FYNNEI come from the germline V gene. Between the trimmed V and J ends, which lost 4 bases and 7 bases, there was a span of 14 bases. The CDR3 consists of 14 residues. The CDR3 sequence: CASSVDRFMNEQFF. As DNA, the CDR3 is TGTGCCAGCAGTGTTGACAGGTTCATGAATGAGCAGTTCTTC.

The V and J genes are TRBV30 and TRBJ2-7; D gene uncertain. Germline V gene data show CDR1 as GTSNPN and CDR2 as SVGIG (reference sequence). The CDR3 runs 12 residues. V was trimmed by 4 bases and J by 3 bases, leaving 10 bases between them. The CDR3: CAWISESYEQYF. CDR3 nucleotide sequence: TGTGCCTGGATATCGGAGAGCTACGAGCAGTACTTC.

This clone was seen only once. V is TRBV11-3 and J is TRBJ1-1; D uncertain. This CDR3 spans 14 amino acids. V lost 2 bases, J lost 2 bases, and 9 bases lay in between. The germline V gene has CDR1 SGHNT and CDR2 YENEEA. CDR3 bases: TGTGCCAGCAGCTTAAACAGAGCTAACACTGAAGCTTTCTTT. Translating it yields CASSLNRANTEAFF.

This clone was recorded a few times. The CDR3 sequence is CASSSKPQTSGEPQETQYF. In DNA, the CDR3 is TGCGCCAGCAGTTCGAAACCCCAGACTAGCGGGGAACCTCAAGAGACCCAGTACTTC. This sequence joins TRBV10-1 and TRBJ2-5; 11 bases line up with TRBD2. Germline CDR1 is WNHNN and CDR2 is SYGVQD (reference sequence). Germline trimming cut 5 bases from V and 2 bases from J; bases unmatched to any gene: 16. This CDR3 has 19 amino acids.

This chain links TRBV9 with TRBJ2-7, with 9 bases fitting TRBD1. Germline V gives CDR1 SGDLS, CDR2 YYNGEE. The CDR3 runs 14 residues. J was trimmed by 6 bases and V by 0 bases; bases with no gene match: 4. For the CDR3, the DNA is TGTGCCAGCAGCGTAGGTTTGACAGGGGGCGAGCAGTACTTC. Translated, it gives CASSVGLTGGEQYF.

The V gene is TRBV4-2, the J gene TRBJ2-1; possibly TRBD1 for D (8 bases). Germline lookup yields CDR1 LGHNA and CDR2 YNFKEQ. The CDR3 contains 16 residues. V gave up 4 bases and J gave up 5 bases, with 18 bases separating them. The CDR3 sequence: CASSRAQGEGHNEQFF. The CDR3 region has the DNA TGTGCCAGCAGCCGAGCACAGGGGGAGGGCCACAATGAGCAGTTCTTC.

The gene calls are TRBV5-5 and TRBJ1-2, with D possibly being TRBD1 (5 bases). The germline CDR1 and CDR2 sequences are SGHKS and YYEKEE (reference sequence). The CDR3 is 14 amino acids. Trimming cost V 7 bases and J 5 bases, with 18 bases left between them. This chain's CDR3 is CASAIGRRQYGYTF. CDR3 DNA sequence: TGTGCCAGCGCAATTGGAAGGAGACAGTATGGCTACACCTTC.

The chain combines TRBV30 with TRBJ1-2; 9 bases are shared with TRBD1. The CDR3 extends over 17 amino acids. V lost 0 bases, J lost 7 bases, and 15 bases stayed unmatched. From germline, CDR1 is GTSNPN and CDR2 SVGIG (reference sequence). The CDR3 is CAWSVKFSRTGESGYTF. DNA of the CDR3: TGTGCCTGGAGTGTAAAATTCTCCCGGACAGGGGAGTCTGGCTACACCTTC.

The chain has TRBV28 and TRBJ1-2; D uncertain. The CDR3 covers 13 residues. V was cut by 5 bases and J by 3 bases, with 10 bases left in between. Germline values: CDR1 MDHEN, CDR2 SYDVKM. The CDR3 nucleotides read TGTGCCAGCAGTCCGGTTAGCCACTATGGCTACACCTTC. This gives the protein CASSPVSHYGYTF.

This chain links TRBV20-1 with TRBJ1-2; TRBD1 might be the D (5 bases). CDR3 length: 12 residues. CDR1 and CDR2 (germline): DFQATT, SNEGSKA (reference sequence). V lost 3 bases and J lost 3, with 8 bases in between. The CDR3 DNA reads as TGCAGTGCTAGTGGGGGGGACTATGGCTACACCTTC. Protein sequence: CSASGGDYGYTF.

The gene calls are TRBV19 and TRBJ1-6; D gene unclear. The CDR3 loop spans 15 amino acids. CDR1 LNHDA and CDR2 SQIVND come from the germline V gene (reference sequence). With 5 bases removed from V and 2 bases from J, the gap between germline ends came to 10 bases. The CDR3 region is CASSGRGTYNSPLHF. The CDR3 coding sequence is TGTGCCAGTAGTGGCAGAGGGACCTATAATTCACCCCTCCACTTT.

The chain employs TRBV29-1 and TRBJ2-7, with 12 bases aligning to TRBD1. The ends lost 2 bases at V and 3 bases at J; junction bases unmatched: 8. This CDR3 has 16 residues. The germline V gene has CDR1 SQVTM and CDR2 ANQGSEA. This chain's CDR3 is CSVEQRDRGHNYEQYF. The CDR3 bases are TGCAGCGTTGAACAAAGGGACAGGGGGCACAACTACGAGCAGTACTTC.

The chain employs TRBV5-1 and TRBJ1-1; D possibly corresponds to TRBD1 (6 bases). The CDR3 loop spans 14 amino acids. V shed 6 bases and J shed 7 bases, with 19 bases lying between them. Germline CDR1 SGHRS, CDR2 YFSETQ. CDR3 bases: TGCGCCAGCAACTTAAACCGACAGGCGGATGAAGCTTTCTTT. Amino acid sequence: CASNLNRQADEAFF.

The CDR3 region has the DNA TGTGCCAGCAGCTTGGGGGGACAGGGGCAAGTGGGCTACACCTTC. Translation gives CASSLGGQGQVGYTF. The genes are TRBV5-4 and TRBJ1-2; 10 bases are shared with TRBD1. With 0 bases clipped from V and 8 bases from J, the junction kept 7 bases outside the gene matches. CDR3 length equals 15 residues. Germline-derived CDR1 and CDR2 are SGHNT and YYREEE (reference sequence).